Detailed here is one T cell receptor beta chain. Its specific antigen is unknown. No clone much larger than this one lies a single base away; base qualities are absent. The data originate from a study of cytomegalovirus exposure and HLA in healthy donors (dated by TCRdb to about 2017). A note on the overall study: A later analysis indicated that the 120 validation repertoires were generated on the platform also employed for the 700 or so repertoires of the first cohort. Besides the first cohort of about 730 subjects, a separate validation cohort made up of around 120 different subjects was used. To predict cytomegalovirus infection status, the study brought together high-throughput TCR immunosequencing, statistical association of individual TCRs with disease status, and machine learning. The study was designed to test whether signatures of past pathogen exposure could be identified by cataloging public T cell receptors.

CDR1 and CDR2, looked up from the germline V gene, are MNHNS and SASEGT. Including cysteine and phenylalanine, the CDR3 has 13 amino acids. The DNA shown is the 39-base CDR3, in frame from base 1. Trimming costs V 2 bases and J 3 bases, and their ends lie 8 bases apart. Separate from the roughly 650-subject first cohort, the validation cohort of some 130 subjects was the group to which the donors belonged. The protocol used for the library was the immunoSEQ multiplex PCR assay. The study's processing was this. A statistical classification framework was developed to diagnose cytomegalovirus status using the catalog of TCR beta chain sequences. Entries here come from immuneACCESS through TCRdb and include only in-frame sequences with V and J called. Some clones fail to appear in such tables; in the studies checked, an unresolved V gene covers under half of the shortfall, and the cause of the remainder is unknown. Clone size and the V and J calls come from that table; the DNA yielded D and trimming. The sample table lists some 200,000 clones, around nine tenths of them with a count of one. In total, the top ten clones hold approximately 1% of the sample.

Study-level results and caveats: The study listed 164 TCR beta chains as associated with cytomegalovirus. The authors suggested that the approach could potentially be extended to other disease states and immunological phenotypes. In vitro tests confirmed that three of the cytomegalovirus-associated TCR beta chains recognize cytomegalovirus antigens. In both the original and validation cohorts, the classifier was reported to diagnose cytomegalovirus status with high specificity and sensitivity. The validation cohort had no HLA typing available for a later analysis, so co-occurrence within that cohort was assessed over all 130 or so repertoires. Of the cluster scores, 90% to 95% were above 0 in a later analysis, which found that TCRs clustered in the first cohort also tended to co-occur in the 95 to 150 validation repertoires. Most TCR sequences were seen in very few donors, while some public TCRs were found in many individuals.

Here the chain combines TRBV6-1 and TRBJ2-7; the D gene is unclear. The specimen sequenced was PBMCs. The sequence was obtained from a young woman in good health and CMV-seronegative. The nucleotides read TGTGCCAGCAGTGAACTTTACGGCTACGAGCAGTACTTC. This yields the protein CASSELYGYEQYF.